The 20 T cell receptor beta chains listed next were all sequenced from one sample in a study of beta chain features in type 1 diabetes. Whole-study findings and limits: Type 1 diabetes patients showed a moderate but significant shortening of TCRB CDR3s in all four CD4+ subsets.

No antigen is known for these receptors. Of the isolated RNA, all was reverse transcribed, and so the sequenced material was expressed TCRB transcripts. TCRdb's table, derived via immunoSEQ multiplex PCR, lists solely in-frame clones and lacks some. Of hundreds of thousands of clones in the sample, over 12% were seen once. The sequencing input was naive CD4+ T cells from blood. The receptor source for this set is a man younger than 35 with type 1 diabetes.

CDR3: CASSAMGTYTEAFF. CDR3 coding DNA: TGTGCCAGCAGCGCGATGGGCACTTACACTGAAGCTTTCTTT. The chain recombines TRBV9 with TRBJ1-1; D is uncertain. From germline, CDR1 is SGDLS and CDR2 YYNGEE. The germline V and J ends were trimmed by 3 bases and 3 bases, with 12 bases remaining between them. The CDR3 sequence is 14 residues long.

A few counts support this clone. This chain uses TRBV7-2 with TRBJ1-5, with D hard to call. V lost 3 bases and J lost 5, with 8 bases in between. CDR3 size: 13 residues. Germline assignment: CDR1 SGHTA and CDR2 FQGNSA. The CDR3 nucleotides are TGTGCCAGCAGCTTCTCGGAGGATCAGCCCCAGCATTTT. Translation: CASSFSEDQPQHF.

This clone came up a few times. The V call is TRBV21-1, the J call TRBJ1-2. TRBV21-1 is a known pseudogene. The CDR3 is 12 amino acids. CDR3 bases: TGTGCCAGCAGCTGGGAGGGATATGGCTACACCTTC. As protein: CASSWEGYGYTF.

The DNA of the CDR3 is TGCGCCAGCAGCAAAGGGGCCGGGGAGACCCAGTACTTC. Residues: CASSKGAGETQYF. This sequence joins TRBV5-1 and TRBJ2-5; TRBD1 is a possible D gene (5 bases). The CDR3 spans 13 residues. Between the trimmed V and J ends, which lost 4 bases and 5 bases, there was a span of 12 bases. Germline V lookup: CDR1 SGHRS, CDR2 YFSETQ.

This clone was picked up a small number of times. This chain's CDR3 is CASSLRDKGTTQYF. Here the CDR3 DNA reads TGTGCCAGCAGCTTAAGGGACAAGGGTACGACCCAGTACTTC. V gene TRBV7-2 combines with J gene TRBJ2-5; D might be TRBD1 (6 bases). Deletions cut 2 bases from V and 7 bases from J, with 14 bases between. This CDR3 contains 14 residues. CDR1 is SGHTA and CDR2 is FQGNSA in the germline V gene.

The table lists this clone with a few counts. V gene TRBV5-6 combines with J gene TRBJ2-7; no clear D gene. This CDR3 is 11 amino acids long. Germline V CDR1 and CDR2: SGHDT, YYEEEE. Trimming removed 0 bases from V and 5 bases from J, with 3 bases in between. The CDR3 coding sequence is TGTGCCAGCAGCTTGGAGCACGAGCAGTACTTC. Its translation is CASSLEHEQYF.

The V gene is TRBV30, the J gene TRBJ1-1; 10 bases map to TRBD1. Germline V lookup: CDR1 GTSNPN, CDR2 SVGIG (reference sequence). The J segment lost 4 bases and the V segment lost 5 bases, leaving 7 bases of the junction unmatched. This CDR3 region has 14 residues. Here the CDR3 reads CAWGRGQGITEAFF. In DNA, the CDR3 is TGTGCCTGGGGCCGGGGACAGGGGATCACTGAAGCTTTCTTT.

The V call is TRBV7-9, the J call TRBJ2-3; TRBD1 agrees at 8 bases. This CDR3 region has 16 residues. Trimming at V came to 1 base and at J to 2 bases, leaving 5 bases not matched to a gene. The V gene's germline CDR1 is SEHNR and CDR2 FQNEAQ (reference sequence). CDR3 protein: CASSLEGQGITDTQYF. CDR3 nucleotides: TGTGCCAGCAGCTTAGAAGGACAGGGAATCACAGATACGCAGTATTTT.

The CDR3 sequence: CASSFYRTNTGELFF. As DNA, the CDR3 is TGTGCCAGCAGCTTCTACAGGACGAACACCGGGGAGCTGTTTTTT. This sequence joins TRBV7-9 and TRBJ2-2; possibly TRBD1 for D (5 bases). V was pared by 3 bases and J by 0 bases, with 8 bases between. The CDR3 consists of 15 residues. CDR1 is SEHNR and CDR2 is FQNEAQ in the germline V gene (reference sequence).

This chain links TRBV9 with TRBJ1-4; D uncertain. The CDR3 is made up of 15 amino acids. Germline V gene lookup returns CDR1 SGDLS and CDR2 YYNGEE. Trimming removed 3 bases from V and 0 bases from J, with 9 bases in between. The CDR3 region has the DNA TGTGCCAGCAGCGCTGACAAAGCAACTAATGAAAAACTGTTTTTT. Residues: CASSADKATNEKLFF.

V and J are TRBV5-4 and TRBJ2-1, with unresolved D. CDR1 SGHNT and CDR2 YYREEE come from the germline V gene (reference sequence). This CDR3 is built from 13 residues. V shed 1 base and J shed 7 bases, with 9 bases lying between them. DNA for the CDR3: TGTGCCAGCAGCTTGCCGATGGGAAATGAGCAGTTCTTC. Protein product: CASSLPMGNEQFF.

This clone was seen a few times. V is TRBV29-1 and J is TRBJ2-7; D is perhaps TRBD1 (6 bases). The CDR3 consists of 13 residues. CDR1 and CDR2 from the germline V gene are SQVTM and ANQGSEA. V was pared by 4 bases and J by 2 bases, with 12 bases between. CDR3 in DNA: TGCAGCGTTGTCTCGGACAGACCCTACGAGCAGTACTTC. Translation gives CSVVSDRPYEQYF.

The rearrangement links TRBV14 to TRBJ2-3, with TRBD1 as a possible D gene (5 bases). The V end lost 4 bases, the J end lost 7 bases, and 12 bases lay between the germline ends. Germline V gene lookup returns CDR1 SGHDN and CDR2 FVKESK. The CDR3 is 13 residues long. In DNA form, the CDR3 reads TGTGCCAGCAGCCTTTCCGACAGATATACGCAGTATTTT. Encoded protein: CASSLSDRYTQYF.

This chain uses TRBV5-8 with TRBJ1-5; D possibly corresponds to TRBD1 (6 bases). The CDR3 contains 17 residues. CDR1 and CDR2 (germline): SGHTS, YDEGEE. The V end was cut by 5 bases, the J end by 2 bases, with 20 bases between. The CDR3, as DNA: TGTGCCAGCAGTCCACACTTTGGGGGGGCAGGCAATCAGCCCCAGCATTTT. As protein: CASSPHFGGAGNQPQHF.

V and J are TRBV30 and TRBJ2-3, with a tentative D call TRBD2 (5 bases). Trimming pared 5 bases from V and 0 bases from J, leaving 12 bases between. The CDR3 runs to 14 residues. Germline V CDR1 and CDR2: GTSNPN, SVGIG (reference sequence). The CDR3 sequence: CAWGGGGSTDTQYF. The CDR3 DNA follows: TGTGCCTGGGGCGGAGGCGGGAGCACAGATACGCAGTATTTT.

In DNA form, the CDR3 reads TGTGCCTGGGGGACGGTTAACTATGGCTACACCTTC. It codes for CAWGTVNYGYTF. This chain links TRBV30 with TRBJ1-2; perhaps TRBD1 as D (5 bases). The V end was cut by 5 bases, the J end by 1 base, with 8 bases between. CDR1 is GTSNPN, CDR2 SVGIG, per germline (reference sequence). The CDR3 sequence is 12 residues long.

This clone was recorded a few times. V gene TRBV5-1 combines with J gene TRBJ1-1; TRBD1 matches at 11 bases. Germline V gives CDR1 SGHRS, CDR2 YFSETQ. The CDR3 runs to 15 residues. Unmatched junction bases numbered 6, after V lost 4 bases and J lost 4 bases. DNA for the CDR3: TGCGCCAGCAGCCGCGGGACAGGGGGAGCCACTGAAGCTTTCTTT. This sequence encodes CASSRGTGGATEAFF.

Only a few counts were recorded for this clone. V is TRBV19 and J is TRBJ2-7; TRBD2 aligns across 10 bases. The V segment lost 3 bases and the J segment 5 bases; nucleotides outside the gene matches: 7. CDR1 and CDR2 from the germline V gene are LNHDA and SQIVND (reference sequence). The CDR3 consists of 15 residues. The CDR3 nucleotides are TGTGCCAGTAGTATTTCAGCTAGCGGGAGCCACGAGCAGTACTTC. It specifies CASSISASGSHEQYF.

This chain links TRBV2 with TRBJ2-1; 12 bases fit TRBD2. Germline V CDR1 and CDR2: SNHLY, FYNNEI. The ends lost 7 bases at V and 2 bases at J; junction bases unmatched: 3. This CDR3 contains 15 residues. CDR3 loop: CASKWTSGTYNEQFF. CDR3 sequence (DNA): TGTGCCAGCAAATGGACTAGCGGGACCTACAATGAGCAGTTCTTC.

This clone was counted only a few times. This sequence joins TRBV27 and TRBJ2-7; possibly TRBD2 for D (5 bases). Per the germline V gene, CDR1 is MNHEY and CDR2 is SMNVEV (reference sequence). The V and J ends lost 2 bases and 4 bases respectively, with 9 bases between them. This CDR3 region has 13 residues. In nucleotides, the CDR3 is TGTGCCAGCAGTTTAAAACTAGGGTACGAGCAGTACTTC. Its translation is CASSLKLGYEQYF.